This T cell receptor beta chain was captured in a study of T-cell memory formation after mild COVID-19. MiXCR, applied by TCRdb to the 5' RACE reads, yields one record per CDR3 protein. The sample has some 300,000 distinct CDR3 sequences; 20% to 25% are singletons. This clonotype was detected only a few times. This CDR3 has 14 residues. Between the trimmed V and J ends, which lost 2 bases and 0 bases, there was a span of 8 bases. Germline V CDR1 and CDR2: SGHNT, YYREEE (reference sequence). This rearrangement joins TRBV5-4 to TRBJ1-1, with D uncertain. What was sequenced was PBMCs or a T cell subset sorted from them (not recorded which). This receptor was identified in a man younger than 35 who had mild COVID-19 (a few samples of this study predate the infection). Cell type and time point are not known. The CDR3 protein is CASSFRPLNTEAFF. The CDR3 DNA follows: TGTGCCAGCAGCTTTCGACCATTGAACACTGAAGCTTTCTTT.